This T cell receptor (beta chain) emerged from a study of blood T cell repertoires in COVID-19. Study information: Both acute and convalescent COVID-19 samples were obtained from the United States, Italy and Spain. The analysed material was cDNA or gDNA that came from T cells, B-cell-depleted T cells, or PBMCs.

V was clipped by 5 bases and J by 4 bases, with 15 bases between them. Germline CDR1 and CDR2: SGHNT and YENEEA. The CDR3 extends over 15 amino acids. The authors' processing: Estimates of nucleated cell counts were drawn from the amplification of reference gene primers. Measured with immunoSEQ multiplex PCR; TCRdb has only the in-frame clones, and not every one. Clone size and V and J calls were adopted from that table, with D and trimming inferred from the DNA. In the table there are about 94,000 clones, roughly 86% of which are singletons. The sample consisted of peripheral blood. The chain has TRBV11-3 and TRBJ2-1; TRBD2 might be the D (6 bases). The TCR originated in a human donor with acute or convalescent COVID-19. The donor label of this sample is uncertain. CDR3 residues: CASSQRSSVYNEQFF. CDR3 bases: TGTGCCAGCAGCCAGAGGTCTAGCGTATACAATGAGCAGTTCTTC.